The clone carrying this T cell receptor beta chain was seen a few times. This CDR3 is built from 15 residues. The germline V gene encodes CDR1 ENHRY and CDR2 SYGVKD. The ends were cut back, 5 bases at V and 6 bases at J, with 20 bases in the middle. The data stem from a study of blood T cell repertoires in COVID-19. As handled by the study authors: Using reference gene primer amplification, nucleated cell counts were estimated. Some clones are missing from TCRdb's copy, which holds only in-frame ones; the method was immunoSEQ multiplex PCR. V, J and clone size are those of that table, while D and trimming were read from the DNA. The data hold around 140,000 clones, with roughly 90% observed a single time.

The chain carries TRBV10-3 and TRBJ2-7; a possible D gene is TRBD1 (7 bases). This clonotype was sampled from a woman between 40 and 50 years old who had been exposed to COVID-19. Material for sequencing was PBMCs or T cells enriched from blood (not recorded which). The CDR3 DNA is TGTGCCATCAGTAACATTGGACAGGTCGGGGGCGAGCAGTACTTC. Translating it yields CAISNIGQVGGEQYF.